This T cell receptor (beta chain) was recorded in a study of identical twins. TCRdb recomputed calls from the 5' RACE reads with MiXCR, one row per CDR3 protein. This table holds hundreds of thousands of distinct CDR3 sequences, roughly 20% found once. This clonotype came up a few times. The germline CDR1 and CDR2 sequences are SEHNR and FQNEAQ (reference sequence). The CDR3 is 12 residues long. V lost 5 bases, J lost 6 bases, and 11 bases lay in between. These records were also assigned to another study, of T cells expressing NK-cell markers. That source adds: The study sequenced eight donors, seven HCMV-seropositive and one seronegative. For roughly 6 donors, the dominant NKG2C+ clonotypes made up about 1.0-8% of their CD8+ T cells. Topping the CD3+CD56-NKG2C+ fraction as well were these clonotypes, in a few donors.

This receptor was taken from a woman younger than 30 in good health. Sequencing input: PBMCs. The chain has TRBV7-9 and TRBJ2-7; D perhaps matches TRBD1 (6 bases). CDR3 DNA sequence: TGTGCCAGCAGCAGCAACAGGGTCGAGCAGTACTTC. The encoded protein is CASSSNRVEQYF.